Presented here are 5 T cell receptor beta chains from one specimen sequenced in a study of cytomegalovirus exposure and HLA in healthy donors. PCR primers comprised 60 Vbeta and 13 Jbeta primers. Repertoires were generated with immunoSEQ multiplex PCR, while TCRdb's copy carries only in-frame clones and drops some. The data hold over 150,000 clones, with around 82% observed a single time. Sequenced input: PBMCs. These receptors all stem from a woman aged 40 to 50 in good health and CMV-seropositive.

There are a few counts of this clone. The gene calls are TRBV11-2 and TRBJ2-3, with 7 bases aligning to TRBD1. Germline V gene lookup returns CDR1 SGHAT and CDR2 FQNNGV. V lost 4 bases to trimming and J lost 6 bases; unmatched junction nucleotides: 13. The CDR3 is 16 amino acids. The CDR3, as DNA: TGTGCCAGCAGCTCCCACTTCGACAGGGCCCCCGATACGCAGTATTTT. Translated: CASSSHFDRAPDTQYF.

The chain joins TRBV5-1 to TRBJ2-1; TRBD2 matches 7 bases. J lost 5 bases, V lost 5 bases, and 7 bases had no gene match. Germline loops: CDR1 SGHRS, CDR2 YFSETQ. This CDR3 region has 14 residues. CDR3: CASRFSGHDNEQFF. CDR3 bases: TGCGCCAGCAGGTTTAGCGGGCATGACAATGAGCAGTTCTTC.

The V call is TRBV28, the J call TRBJ1-3; TRBD1 aligns across 8 bases. The CDR3 totals 14 residues. The germline gives CDR1 MDHEN, CDR2 SYDVKM. The junction had 4 bases not matched to a gene; V was cut back by 7 bases and J by 2 bases. In nucleotides, the CDR3 is TGTGCCAGCACTACACAGGGGGCTGGAAACACCATATATTTT. Protein product: CASTTQGAGNTIYF. Variable domain in full (rest from reference TRBV28 and TRBJ1-3): DVKVTQSSRYLVKRTGEKVFLECVQDMDHENMFWYRQDPGLGLRLIYFSYDVKMKEKGDIPEGYSVSREKKERFSLILESASTNQTSMYLCASTTQGAGNTIYFGEGSWLTVV.

The rearrangement links TRBV6-1 to TRBJ2-7; 10 positions match TRBD1. The CDR3 totals 14 residues. The junction had 8 bases not matched to a gene; V was cut back by 6 bases and J by 6 bases. The germline gives CDR1 MNHNS, CDR2 SASEGT. The CDR3 region is CASRHLTGGREQYF. CDR3 bases: TGTGCCAGCAGACATCTGACAGGGGGCCGCGAGCAGTACTTC.

The rearrangement links TRBV19 to TRBJ2-1; 8 bases fit TRBD1. V was pared by 5 bases and J by 9 bases, with 12 bases of the junction left unmatched. CDR1 and CDR2 (germline): LNHDA, SQIVND (reference sequence). CDR3 length: 15 amino acids. The CDR3 bases are TGTGCCAGTAGTGAATGGGGCAGGGGGCATGGTGAGCAGTTCTTC. Translated, it gives CASSEWGRGHGEQFF.